There are a few counts of the clone carrying this T cell receptor (beta chain). Its matching antigen is unknown. After removal of 6 bases from V and 17 bases from J, the junction contained 9 bases not matched to a gene. The CDR3 is 12 amino acids. The sample is drawn from a study of CD8 T cells in ankylosing spondylitis. TCR beta libraries were made by quantitative 5'-RACE with molecular barcodes. TCRdb redid the calling of the 5' RACE reads with MiXCR, one entry per CDR3 protein. The sample carries about 800,000 distinct CDR3 sequences, approximately 12% recorded once. Study results and limitations: Clones linked with disease were CD8+ and fairly uncommon in the peripheral blood. Made up of 7 to 9 highly homologous variants, a TCR beta motif appeared characteristic of ankylosing spondylitis blood. There was reportedly significant enrichment of clones that were disease-linked in matched ankylosing spondylitis synovial fluid.

The gene calls are TRBV12-3 or TRBV12-4 and TRBJ1-6; 8 bases align to TRBD1. Specimen: blood, either unsorted or a sorted T cell fraction (not recorded which). This TCR was recovered from a male donor with ankylosing spondylitis. This CDR3 is CASRSWGTGVHF. CDR3 in DNA: TGTGCCAGCAGGTCTTGGGGGACAGGCGTCCACTTT.